Included here is one T cell receptor (beta chain) sequence, with context. TCRdb keeps only in-frame clones here, not all; method: immunoSEQ multiplex PCR. Of about 130,000 clones in the sample, over 75% were seen once. The V end was cut by 3 bases, the J end by 8 bases, with 15 bases between. The CDR3 runs to 15 residues. In germline, CDR1 is SGHKS, CDR2 YYEKEE (reference sequence). This entry belongs to a study of blood T cell repertoires in COVID-19. The sequencing input was peripheral blood. This chain connects TRBV5-5 to TRBJ1-6, with D possibly matching TRBD1 (5 bases). The TCR sequence derives from an older woman with acute or convalescent COVID-19. CDR3 coding DNA: TGTGCCAGCAGCTGGGCTCAGGGAAAGGATTCACCCCTCCACTTT. Translated, it gives CASSWAQGKDSPLHF.